This T cell receptor (beta chain) was sequenced for a study of lymphopenia after photon versus proton radiotherapy (dated by TCRdb to about 2019). Notes on the research overall: In patients with gastrointestinal tumors who developed high-grade lymphopenia, the study compared the immunological effects of photon radiation therapy with those of proton radiation therapy. The cohort comprised about 19 patients with gastrointestinal tumors who received either photon or proton therapy and then developed lymphopenia. The goal of the study was to describe how the two radiation modalities differ in their effects on the immune system.

Libraries came from the immunoSEQ multiplex PCR assay. T cell repertoires were profiled by deep sequencing of rearranged TCR beta loci, alongside multiparametric flow cytometry. This immuneACCESS table, as held by TCRdb, lists in-frame sequences with V and J called but not all clones. Of the missing ones, under half trace to an unresolved V gene in checked studies; the others have no known cause. The sample table shows roughly 63,000 clones, and approximately 84% are seen once. Clones ranked in the top ten supply about 2% of the sample. As regards this clone: The antigen it binds to is not known. No base-level quality is on record; no much larger clone is a single base apart.

CDR1 and CDR2 are read off the germline V gene (reference sequence) as MNHEY and SMNVEV. The CDR3 numbers 13 residues from cysteine through phenylalanine. Left in the record is the CDR3 DNA by itself, 39 bases read in frame from the first base. Trimming at the junction amounts to 3 bases on V and 6 bases on J, and the germline ends lie 8 bases apart. Beyond this particular receptor, the publication reports: Proton-treated patients stayed relatively stable during treatment, while photon-treated patients lost naive T cells and TCR diversity and gained effector/memory populations. Once the lymphocyte count had reached its nadir, the repertoires of photon-treated patients showed oligoclonal expansion, particularly of CD8+ Temra cells, and this expansion drove the decline in diversity. Across the cohort, among patients who died, a greater drop in TCR diversity after the nadir was inversely correlated with overall survival time. The survival association was examined only in patients who died, and the authors described better survival with proton therapy as a possibility, not as a demonstrated result.

This receptor was identified in a man in his sixties with pancreatic cancer. This material consisted of peripheral blood, taken from a patient treated with proton-based radiotherapy. The chain employs TRBV27 and TRBJ1-4; no D gene can be assigned with confidence. The encoded CDR3 is CASSFDGDEKLFF. Read as DNA, the sequence is TGTGCCAGCAGTTTCGACGGGGATGAAAAACTGTTTTTT.